Following are 18 T cell receptor beta chains from one sample sequenced in a study of blood T cell repertoires in COVID-19. Assay used: immunoSEQ multiplex PCR; TCRdb lists only in-frame clones, some missing. Found here are about 150,000 clones, around four fifths of them singletons; the top ten hold roughly 2.9%. Sequencing was carried out using peripheral blood. These receptors all stem from a woman in her thirties or forties with active or convalescent COVID-19.

This clone occurred once. The V and J genes are TRBV28 and TRBJ2-3; TRBD2 matches at 11 bases. V dropped 5 bases and J dropped 2; count of bases not matched to a gene: 6. The CDR3 is 16 residues long. From germline, CDR1 is MDHEN and CDR2 SYDVKM. CDR3 coding DNA: TGTGCCAGCAGTCCCTCGACTAGCGGGGCCACAGATACGCAGTATTTT. Translated: CASSPSTSGATDTQYF.

This chain joins TRBV28 and TRBJ1-1; no reliable D call. V lost 7 bases, J lost 1 base, and 4 bases lay in between. CDR3 length: 11 amino acids. CDR1 and CDR2 (germline): MDHEN, SYDVKM. Here the CDR3 reads CASIQNTEAFF. The CDR3, as DNA: TGTGCCAGCATTCAGAACACTGAAGCTTTCTTT.

V and J are TRBV14 and TRBJ2-3; 7 nucleotides agree with TRBD1. Germline V gene lookup returns CDR1 SGHDN and CDR2 FVKESK. The CDR3 loop spans 14 amino acids. The junction had 4 bases not matched to a gene; V was cut back by 5 bases and J by 2 bases. The CDR3 is CASSTGESTDTQYF. In DNA form, the CDR3 reads TGTGCCAGCAGCACAGGGGAATCCACAGATACGCAGTATTTT.

The V and J genes are TRBV27 and TRBJ2-3; 12 bases line up with TRBD2. V was clipped by 2 bases and J by 0 bases; unmatched bases: 9. The germline CDR1 and CDR2 sequences are MNHEY and SMNVEV (reference sequence). The CDR3 runs 19 residues. The CDR3 loop is CASSLNGLAGGTSTDTQYF. CDR3 sequence (DNA): TGTGCCAGCAGTTTAAATGGGCTAGCGGGGGGGACTAGCACAGATACGCAGTATTTT.

The chain couples TRBV6-5 to TRBJ2-3; TRBD2 matches at 11 bases. J gave up 8 bases and V 0 bases, and 4 bases lay outside the gene matches. Looked up from germline, CDR1 is MNHEY and CDR2 is SVGAGI. CDR3 size: 15 residues. Here the CDR3 reads CASSYSSGRAATQYF. The CDR3 coding sequence is TGTGCCAGCAGTTACTCTAGCGGGAGGGCCGCTACGCAGTATTTT.

The V call is TRBV12-3 or TRBV12-4, the J call TRBJ1-2; no clear D gene. The CDR3 loop spans 13 amino acids. The ends were cut back, 3 bases at V and 0 bases at J, with 5 bases in the middle. The CDR3 coding sequence is TGTGCCAGCAGTTTCACTACTAACTATGGCTACACCTTC. Protein: CASSFTTNYGYTF.

The chain is built from TRBV19 and TRBJ2-1, with 9 bases lining up with TRBD1. Trimming at V came to 5 bases and at J to 4 bases, leaving 6 bases not matched to a gene. The CDR3 runs to 15 residues. Germline V gene sequence: CDR1 LNHDA, CDR2 SQIVND (reference sequence). The CDR3 nucleotides read TGTGCCAGTAGTCGGACAGGGGTCCAGTACAATGAGCAGTTCTTC. Translating it yields CASSRTGVQYNEQFF.

The genes are TRBV5-1 and TRBJ1-1; TRBD1 aligns across 11 bases. The trim removed 4 bases at V and 4 bases at J, leaving 6 bases unmatched. CDR1 is SGHRS and CDR2 is YFSETQ in the germline V gene. CDR3 length: 15 amino acids. CDR3 sequence reads: CASSPDRGQVTEAFF. The DNA for the CDR3 is TGCGCCAGCAGCCCGGACAGGGGGCAAGTCACTGAAGCTTTCTTT.

This clone was counted a few times. J is TRBJ1-5 and V is TRBV4-1; D is undetermined. Per the germline V gene, CDR1 is MGHRA and CDR2 is YSYEKL. The CDR3 runs to 14 residues. The ends were cut back, 1 base at V and 11 bases at J, with 15 bases in the middle. As DNA, the CDR3 is TGCGCCAGCAGCCAAGCTTTGGCCAGGCGAGCCCAGCATTTT. This sequence encodes CASSQALARRAQHF.

The chain has TRBV4-3 and TRBJ2-7; 9 positions match TRBD2. V lost 0 bases and J lost 0; bases outside the gene matches: 6. The CDR3 is 17 residues long. CDR1 and CDR2 from the germline V gene are LGHNA and YSLEER. CDR3 sequence reads: CASSQEPSGINSYEQYF. In DNA form, the CDR3 reads TGCGCCAGCAGCCAAGAACCTAGCGGGATAAACTCCTACGAGCAGTACTTC.

This chain uses TRBV27 with TRBJ1-2; possible D gene TRBD1, 6 bases. This CDR3 region has 13 residues. Deletions cut 4 bases from V and 7 bases from J, with 13 bases between. From germline, CDR1 is MNHEY and CDR2 SMNVEV (reference sequence). CDR3 coding DNA: TGTGCCAGCAGTTGGCAGGGGTCCGGTGGCTACACCTTC. Amino acid sequence: CASSWQGSGGYTF.

As regards this clone: The sample holds other DNA sequences that translate to the same CDR3. V gene TRBV7-9 combines with J gene TRBJ1-2, with D tentatively TRBD1 (6 bases). The germline V gene encodes CDR1 SEHNR and CDR2 FQNEAQ (reference sequence). The length of the CDR3 is 14 residues. The V gene lost 1 base and the J gene lost 0 bases, with 6 bases spanning the gap. The CDR3 protein is CASSLGQANYGYTF. The CDR3 nucleotides are TGTGCCAGCAGCTTAGGACAGGCTAACTATGGCTACACCTTC.

This clone was observed a handful of times. This chain uses TRBV28 with TRBJ2-3; 9 bases map to TRBD1. With 11 bases clipped from V and 7 bases from J, the junction kept 7 bases outside the gene matches. Germline-derived CDR1 and CDR2 are MDHEN and SYDVKM. The CDR3 is 12 amino acids. CDR3 loop: CAWGGTGYTQYF. CDR3 DNA sequence: TGTGCCTGGGGGGGGACAGGGTATACGCAGTATTTT.

CDR3 amino acids: CASSLRGYGYTF. In nucleotides, the CDR3 is TGTGCCAGCAGCTTGCGAGGTTATGGCTACACCTTC. This chain links TRBV5-8 with TRBJ1-2; D not certain. In germline, CDR1 is SGHTS, CDR2 YDEGEE. This CDR3 comprises 12 residues. V shed 1 base and J shed 5 bases, with 6 bases lying between them.

The chain has TRBV14 and TRBJ1-5; 8 bases are shared with TRBD1. The length of the CDR3 is 20 residues. In germline, CDR1 is SGHDN, CDR2 FVKESK. V lost 1 base, J lost 1 base, and 15 bases stayed unmatched. The CDR3 DNA sequence: TGTGCCAGCAGCCAAGTTCCCGGGACAGGAACCCCGGGGAGCAATCAGCCCCAGCATTTT. Translating it yields CASSQVPGTGTPGSNQPQHF. Using reference TRBV14 and TRBJ1-5 for the parts outside the CDR3, the full variable domain is EAGVTQFPSHSVIEKGQTVTLRCDPISGHDNLYWYRRVMGKEIKFLLHFVKESKQDESGMPNNRFLAERTGGTYSTLKVQPAELEDSGVYFCASSQVPGTGTPGSNQPQHFGDGTRLSIL.

This sequence joins TRBV6-5 and TRBJ1-2, with TRBD1 matching over 8 bases. Germline-derived CDR1 and CDR2 are MNHEY and SVGAGI. The CDR3 contains 16 residues. Germline trimming cut 2 bases from V and 0 bases from J; bases unmatched to any gene: 5. The CDR3: CASSYRNRGTNYGYTF. DNA for the CDR3: TGTGCCAGCAGTTACCGAAACAGGGGGACTAACTATGGCTACACCTTC.

This clone was seen just once. This rearrangement joins TRBV28 to TRBJ1-2; the D is unclear. Germline V gives CDR1 MDHEN, CDR2 SYDVKM. The CDR3 has 12 amino acids. Trimming removed 7 bases at V and 4 bases at J, with 10 bases between. CDR3 sequence reads: CASNDYRYGYTF. The CDR3 DNA follows: TGTGCCAGCAACGACTACCGCTATGGCTACACCTTC.

This chain joins TRBV18 and TRBJ1-5; D gene uncertain. Germline CDR1 is KGHSH and CDR2 is LQKENI. Deletions cut 0 bases from V and 11 bases from J, with 14 bases between. The CDR3 is 14 amino acids. The CDR3 DNA reads TGTGCCAGCTCACCACCGGCAGGTACCGGATCCCAGCATTTT. It yields the protein CASSPPAGTGSQHF.